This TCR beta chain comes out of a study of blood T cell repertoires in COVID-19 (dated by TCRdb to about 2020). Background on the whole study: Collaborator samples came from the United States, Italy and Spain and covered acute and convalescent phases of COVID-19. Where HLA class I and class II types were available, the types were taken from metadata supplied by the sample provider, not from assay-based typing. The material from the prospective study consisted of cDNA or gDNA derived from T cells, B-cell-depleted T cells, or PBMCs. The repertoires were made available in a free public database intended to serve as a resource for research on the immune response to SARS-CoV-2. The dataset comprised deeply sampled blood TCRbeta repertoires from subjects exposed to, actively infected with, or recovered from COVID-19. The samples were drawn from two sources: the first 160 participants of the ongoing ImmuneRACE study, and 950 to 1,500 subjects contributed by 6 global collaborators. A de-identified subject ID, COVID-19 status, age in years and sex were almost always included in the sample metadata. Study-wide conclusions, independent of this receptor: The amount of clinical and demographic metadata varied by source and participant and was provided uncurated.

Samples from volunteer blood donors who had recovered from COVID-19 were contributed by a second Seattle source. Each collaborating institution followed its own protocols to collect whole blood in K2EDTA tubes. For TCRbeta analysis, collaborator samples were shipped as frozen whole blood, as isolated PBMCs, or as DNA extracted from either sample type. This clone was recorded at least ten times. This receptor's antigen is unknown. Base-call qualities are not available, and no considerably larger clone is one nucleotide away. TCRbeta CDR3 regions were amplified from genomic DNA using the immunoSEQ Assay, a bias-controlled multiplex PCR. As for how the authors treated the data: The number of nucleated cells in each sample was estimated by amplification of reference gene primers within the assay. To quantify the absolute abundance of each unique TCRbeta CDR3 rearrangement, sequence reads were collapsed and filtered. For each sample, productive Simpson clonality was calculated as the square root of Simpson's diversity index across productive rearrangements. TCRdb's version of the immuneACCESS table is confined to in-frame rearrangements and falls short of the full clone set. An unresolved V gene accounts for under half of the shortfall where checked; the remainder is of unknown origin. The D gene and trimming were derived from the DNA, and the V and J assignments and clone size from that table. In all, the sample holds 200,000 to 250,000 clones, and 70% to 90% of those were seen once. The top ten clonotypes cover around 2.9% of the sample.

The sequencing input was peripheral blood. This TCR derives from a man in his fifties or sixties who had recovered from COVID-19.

The DNA sequence reads TGTGCCAGCACGCAGACGGGCTATGGCTACACCTTC. Its protein reads: CASTQTGYGYTF. Recombination joined TRBV4-2 with TRBJ1-2, with the D segment identity uncertain. The CDR3 numbers 12 residues from cysteine through phenylalanine. Only the CDR3 DNA stays, 36 bases, in frame from base 1. The germline V gene specifies LGHNA as CDR1 and YNFKEQ as CDR2. The germline ends are 10 bases apart after V is trimmed by 7 bases and J by 4 bases.